This TCR beta chain is drawn from a study of T cells in localized non-small cell lung cancer. The CDR3 sequence is 14 residues long. The ends were cut back, 7 bases at V and 5 bases at J, with 18 bases in the middle. The germline gives CDR1 MDHEN, CDR2 SYDVKM. Clones were sequenced by immunoSEQ multiplex PCR, and TCRdb holds only the in-frame ones, with some missing. The table has roughly 30,000 clones, around 93% seen once. The chain is built from TRBV28 and TRBJ2-7; D is uncertain. Sequences were derived from peripheral blood mononuclear cells, sampled before any cancer treatment. The receptor's source is a woman aged 40 to 75 with stage III lung adenocarcinoma. CDR3 nucleotide sequence: TGTGCCAGCACCCCTGGCCAGGAGACTCACGAGCAGTACTTC. This translates into CASTPGQETHEQYF. Combining the CDR3 with reference TRBV28 and TRBJ2-7 gives the whole variable domain DVKVTQSSRYLVKRTGEKVFLECVQDMDHENMFWYRQDPGLGLRLIYFSYDVKMKEKGDIPEGYSVSREKKERFSLILESASTNQTSMYLCASTPGQETHEQYFGPGTRLTVT.